The 18 T cell receptor beta chains below come from one sample, sequenced in a study of control samples from healthy donors and cancer patients. The protocol was immunoSEQ multiplex PCR, while the TCRdb copy is restricted to in-frame clones and leaves out a portion. The sample lists approximately 88,000 clones; just over 90% were seen once. The sequenced sample was blood. These receptors came from a woman in her twenties or thirties in good health.

This clone has only one observation. This rearrangement joins TRBV10-3 to TRBJ2-2; D remains unclear. The V gene's germline CDR1 is ENHRY and CDR2 SYGVKD. The CDR3 extends over 16 amino acids. Between the trimmed V and J ends, which lost 0 bases and 8 bases, there was a span of 16 bases. CDR3 sequence (DNA): TGTGCCATCAGTGAGTCGACCGGGCCCCCCTGGGGGGAGCTGTTTTTT. Translation gives CAISESTGPPWGELFF.

This clone was found a few times. V and J are TRBV28 and TRBJ2-7, with 9 bases fitting TRBD1. The CDR3 length is 15 residues. V shed 6 bases and J 1 base; nucleotides not matched to a gene: 7. Germline CDR1 reads MDHEN; CDR2 reads SYDVKM. For the CDR3, the DNA is TGTGCCAGCAGAATACAGGGGGCCGGTTCCTACGAGCAGTACTTC. Translation gives CASRIQGAGSYEQYF.

The rearrangement links TRBV29-1 to TRBJ2-2; no definite D call. This CDR3 spans 14 amino acids. The V and J ends lost 6 bases and 1 base respectively, with 12 bases between them. Germline V gene data show CDR1 as SQVTM and CDR2 as ANQGSEA. The CDR3 DNA sequence: TGCAGCGTAGGTGCGGTCATGAACACCGGGGAGCTGTTTTTT. Translation: CSVGAVMNTGELFF.

This chain links TRBV6-5 with TRBJ2-7; D not resolved. Trimming cost V 2 bases and J 5 bases, with 19 bases left between them. Per germline, CDR1 MNHEY and CDR2 SVGAGI. CDR3 length: 16 amino acids. This CDR3 is CASSYSSGGGGNEQYF. The CDR3 nucleotides read TGTGCCAGCAGTTACAGCTCGGGTGGCGGTGGAAACGAGCAGTACTTC.

The rearrangement uses TRBV4-1 and TRBJ2-5; perhaps TRBD2 as D (5 bases). Germline assignment: CDR1 MGHRA and CDR2 YSYEKL. The CDR3 is made up of 16 amino acids. V lost 2 bases, J lost 4 bases, and 17 bases lay in between. CDR3 bases: TGCGCCAGCAGCCAATATTATGGGAGTGCGCGAGAGACCCAGTACTTC. This encodes CASSQYYGSARETQYF.

V and J are TRBV11-2 and TRBJ1-2; TRBD1 is a possible D gene (6 bases). Germline CDR1 and CDR2: SGHAT and FQNNGV. The V and J ends lost 1 base and 4 bases respectively, with 10 bases between them. This CDR3 spans 14 amino acids. CDR3 coding DNA: TGTGCCAGCAGCTTAGCTGGCAGGGGCTATGGCTACACCTTC. As protein: CASSLAGRGYGYTF.

V gene TRBV7-8 combines with J gene TRBJ2-2; no firm D call. Trimming shortened V by 2 bases and J by 7 bases, and 11 bases separated the two germline ends. Germline-derived CDR1 and CDR2 are SGHVS and FQNEAQ. There are 14 residues in the CDR3. CDR3: CASSLRLWGGELFF. The CDR3 DNA reads TGTGCCAGCAGCTTAAGATTGTGGGGCGGGGAGCTGTTTTTT.

The V and J genes are TRBV1 and TRBJ2-1; TRBD2 is the table's D call, not checked against the DNA. TRBV1 is a pseudogene segment. The CDR3 runs 16 residues. In nucleotides, the CDR3 is TGCACCAGCAGCCAAGGCGGGAGGCCGCCCTACAATGAGCAGTTCTTC. Its translation is CTSSQGGRPPYNEQFF.

The chain has TRBV6-5 and TRBJ2-1; TRBD1 might be the D (6 bases). V was cut by 8 bases and J by 2 bases, with 13 bases left in between. There are 14 residues in the CDR3. Germline values: CDR1 MNHEY, CDR2 SVGAGI. CDR3: CASGQGPPYNEQFF. The CDR3 nucleotides read TGTGCCAGCGGTCAGGGGCCCCCCTACAATGAGCAGTTCTTC.

The table lists this clone with a few counts. This sample includes further DNA sequences coding for the same CDR3. The chain combines TRBV30 with TRBJ1-1, with D perhaps TRBD1 (5 bases). V lost 1 base, J lost 1 base, and 10 bases lay in between. The CDR3 consists of 14 residues. Per the germline V gene, CDR1 is GTSNPN and CDR2 is SVGIG (reference sequence). The CDR3 reads CAWSEYRRNTEAFF. Written as DNA, the CDR3 is TGTGCCTGGAGTGAATACAGGAGGAACACTGAAGCTTTCTTT.

The DNA of the CDR3 is TGTGCCTGGAGTTCCGGATTACAAGAGACCCAGTACTTC. The encoded protein is CAWSSGLQETQYF. The chain combines TRBV30 with TRBJ2-5, with D unresolved. This CDR3 is 13 amino acids long. V was clipped by 2 bases and J by 2 bases, with 9 bases between them. The germline CDR1 and CDR2 sequences are GTSNPN and SVGIG (reference sequence).

The chain uses TRBV6-6 and TRBJ2-1; the D gene is possibly TRBD2 (6 bases). The CDR3 has 16 residues. V was clipped by 2 bases and J by 4 bases, with 15 bases between them. Per germline, CDR1 MNHNY and CDR2 SVGAGI (reference sequence). This CDR3 is CASSYPGRGGYNEQFF. The DNA for the CDR3 is TGTGCCAGCAGTTACCCGGGACGGGGAGGTTACAATGAGCAGTTCTTC.

The chain is built from TRBV29-1 and TRBJ1-2; D remains ambiguous. Germline V CDR1 and CDR2: SQVTM, ANQGSEA. The CDR3 extends over 12 amino acids. The ends were cut back, 0 bases at V and 4 bases at J, with 6 bases in the middle. In DNA form, the CDR3 reads TGCAGCGTTGAAGATTTGGCCTATGGCTACACCTTC. Translating it yields CSVEDLAYGYTF. Combining the CDR3 with reference TRBV29-1 and TRBJ1-2 gives the whole variable domain SAVISQKPSRDICQRGTSLTIQCQVDSQVTMMFWYRQQPGQSLTLIATANQGSEATYESGFVIDKFPISRPNLTFSTLTVSNMSPEDSSIYLCSVEDLAYGYTFGSGTRLTVV.

The CDR3 coding sequence is TGTGCTAGTGGGACAGGGGTCGGCGGCACAGATACGCAGTATTTT. It encodes CASGTGVGGTDTQYF. The chain joins TRBV12-5 to TRBJ2-3; 8 bases map to TRBD1. The CDR3 runs 15 residues. V dropped 6 bases and J dropped 1; count of bases not matched to a gene: 6. In germline, CDR1 is LGHNT, CDR2 FRNRAP. Full variable domain (rest looked up from reference TRBV12-5 and TRBJ2-3): DARVTQTPRHKVTEMGQEVTMRCQPILGHNTVFWYRQTMMQGLELLAYFRNRAPLDDSGMPKDRFSAEMPDATLATLKIQPSEPRDSAVYFCASGTGVGGTDTQYFGPGTRLTVL.

The V gene is TRBV19, the J gene TRBJ1-2; 9 bases are shared with TRBD1. The germline V gene has CDR1 LNHDA and CDR2 SQIVND (reference sequence). V shed 6 bases, J shed 2 bases, and the junction held 7 bases outside the gene matches. CDR3 size: 15 residues. For the CDR3, the DNA is TGTGCCAGTAGGAACCACGGGACAGGGAACTATGGCTACACCTTC. This codes for CASRNHGTGNYGYTF.

The rearrangement links TRBV18 to TRBJ2-7; 15 positions match TRBD2. Germline V gene sequence: CDR1 KGHSH, CDR2 LQKENI. The CDR3 consists of 17 residues. Unmatched junction bases numbered 2, after V lost 2 bases and J lost 0 bases. The CDR3: CASSPGTSGRSSYEQYF. The CDR3 bases are TGTGCCAGCTCACCAGGGACTAGCGGGAGGAGCTCCTACGAGCAGTACTTC.

V usage is TRBV7-2 and J usage is TRBJ1-6, with unresolved D. V lost 2 bases and J lost 0, with 11 bases in between. Germline values: CDR1 SGHTA, CDR2 FQGNSA. The CDR3 extends over 17 amino acids. The CDR3 DNA reads TGTGCCAGCAGCTTACTGGGCGGTAGCTCCTATAATTCACCCCTCCACTTT. Its protein is CASSLLGGSSYNSPLHF.

The genes are TRBV5-4 and TRBJ2-1; either TRBD1 or TRBD2 may fit D (5 bases each). The CDR3 has 17 amino acids. The germline V gene encodes CDR1 SGHNT and CDR2 YYREEE (reference sequence). V was shortened by 0 bases and J by 5 bases, with 18 bases between the two germline ends. The CDR3 is CASSLDPGAGSNNEQFF. In DNA form, the CDR3 reads TGTGCCAGCAGCTTGGACCCCGGGGCGGGTTCAAACAATGAGCAGTTCTTC.